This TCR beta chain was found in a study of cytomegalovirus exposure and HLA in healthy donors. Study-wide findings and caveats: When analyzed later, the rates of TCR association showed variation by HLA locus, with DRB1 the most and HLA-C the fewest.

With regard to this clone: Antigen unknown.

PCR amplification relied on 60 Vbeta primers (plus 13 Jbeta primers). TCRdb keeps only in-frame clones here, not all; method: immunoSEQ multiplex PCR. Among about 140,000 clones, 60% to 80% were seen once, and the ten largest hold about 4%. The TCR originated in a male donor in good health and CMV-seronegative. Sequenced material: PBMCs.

CDR3 amino acids: CASRTGGYGYTF. The CDR3 bases are TGTGCCAGTAGAACAGGGGGGTATGGCTACACCTTC. The rearrangement uses TRBV27 and TRBJ1-2, with 8 nucleotides matching TRBD1. CDR1 and CDR2 from the germline V gene are MNHEY and SMNVEV (reference sequence). This CDR3 has 12 amino acids. Losses at the gene ends were 9 bases for V and 5 bases for J; bases not matched to a gene: 5.